This is a list of T cell receptor beta chains from one sample in a study of human thymus T cells. Using immunoSEQ multiplex PCR, the repertoire was profiled, and TCRdb retains in-frame clones only, with some absent. In the table there are tens of thousands of clones, nearly 95% of which are singletons. Material: blood. Every receptor here comes from a boy less than two years old with a congenital heart defect but otherwise immunologically healthy. The CDR3 runs from the conserved cysteine through the conserved F or W. A D gene is named only where the DNA matches it firmly. Clone size appears in some rows only: once, few, many, or a class for an expanded clone.

clone size: .; V gene: TRBV9; J gene: TRBJ2-7; D gene: .; CDR3 DNA: TGTGCCAGCAGCGTACGTCCGGGCCTCTCCTACGAGCAGTACTTC; CDR3 protein: CASSVRPGLSYEQYF
clone size: .; V gene: TRBV28; J gene: TRBJ2-7; D gene: .; CDR3 DNA: TGTGCCAGCAGTTCGCCCCTAGGGGTCTCCTACGAGCAGTACTTC; CDR3 protein: CASSSPLGVSYEQYF
clone size: .; V gene: TRBV2; J gene: TRBJ2-7; D gene: .; CDR3 DNA: TGTGCCAGCAAGGAGGAGGGAGGAATCGGGGAGCAGTACTTC; CDR3 protein: CASKEEGGIGEQYF
clone size: .; V gene: TRBV7-6; J gene: TRBJ2-7; D gene: TRBD2; CDR3 DNA: TGTGCCAGCAGCCGACTAGCGGGGGATGCCTACGAGCAGTACTTC; CDR3 protein: CASSRLAGDAYEQYF
clone size: .; V gene: TRBV12-5; J gene: TRBJ2-3; D gene: .; CDR3 DNA: TGTGCTAGTGGTTTGGTTCTCCAGGGTAGCACAGATACGCAGTATTTT; CDR3 protein: CASGLVLQGSTDTQYF
clone size: .; V gene: TRBV5-4; J gene: TRBJ2-7; D gene: .; CDR3 DNA: TGTGCCAGCAGCTTGGGTATGAGGGAGCAGTACTTC; CDR3 protein: CASSLGMREQYF
clone size: .; V gene: TRBV27; J gene: TRBJ1-3; D gene: TRBD1; CDR3 DNA: TGTGCCAGCAGTCCCCGACAGGGGGCCCTGGGGAACACCATATATTTT; CDR3 protein: CASSPRQGALGNTIYF
clone size: once; V gene: TRBV7-9; J gene: TRBJ2-2; D gene: TRBD2; CDR3 DNA: TGTGCCAGCAGCTCACTAGCGGGTGGTTACACCGGGGAGCTGTTTTTT; CDR3 protein: CASSSLAGGYTGELFF
clone size: .; V gene: TRBV11-3; J gene: TRBJ2-7; D gene: TRBD2; CDR3 DNA: TGTGCCAGCAGCTTAGTGTCGGGGGGAACGTACGAGCAGTACTTC; CDR3 protein: CASSLVSGGTYEQYF
clone size: .; V gene: TRBV27; J gene: TRBJ1-2; D gene: TRBD1; CDR3 DNA: TGTGCCAGCAGCCCCTTCCGGGGGACAGGGGCGGTCTATGGCTACACCTTC; CDR3 protein: CASSPFRGTGAVYGYTF
clone size: .; V gene: TRBV28; J gene: TRBJ1-2; D gene: .; CDR3 DNA: TGTGCCAGCACCCTTCCAAAGAATTGGGGCGGCTACACCTTC; CDR3 protein: CASTLPKNWGGYTF
clone size: .; V gene: TRBV18; J gene: TRBJ1-4; D gene: TRBD1; CDR3 DNA: TGTGCCAGCTCACCACAAGGGCCGGGACAGGGAGGCGAAAAACTGTTTTTT; CDR3 protein: CASSPQGPGQGGEKLFF
clone size: .; V gene: TRBV19; J gene: TRBJ1-2; D gene: TRBD1; CDR3 DNA: TGTGCCAGTAGTATAGGGGGTTTCGGACAGGGCTTGGATGGCTACACCTTC; CDR3 protein: CASSIGGFGQGLDGYTF
clone size: once; V gene: TRBV13; J gene: TRBJ2-7; D gene: TRBD1; CDR3 DNA: TGTGCCAGCAGCTCCAGGGGGCGAGCCTACGAGCAGTACTTC; CDR3 protein: CASSSRGRAYEQYF
clone size: .; V gene: TRBV5-4; J gene: TRBJ2-6; D gene: .; CDR3 DNA: TGTGCCAGCAGCTTGGAGGGTTCTGGGGCCAACGTCCTGACTTTC; CDR3 protein: CASSLEGSGANVLTF
clone size: few; V gene: TRBV7-2; J gene: TRBJ1-2; D gene: TRBD1; CDR3 DNA: TGTGCCAGCAGCTTGACAGGGACGGCCTATGGCTACACCTTC; CDR3 protein: CASSLTGTAYGYTF